A single sample gave rise to the 22 T cell receptor beta chains below, sequenced in a study of early T cells in non-severe SARS-CoV-2 infection. MiXCR, applied by TCRdb to the 5' RACE reads, yields one record per CDR3 protein. Altogether 52,000 or so distinct CDR3 sequences are present, about 12% being singletons, with the ten largest covering around 1.4%. What was sequenced was whole blood. Receptors originate from an adult who was a healthcare worker with PCR-confirmed SARS-CoV-2 infection or an uninfected control (not recorded which).

Only a few counts were recorded for this clonotype. The gene calls are TRBV9 and TRBJ2-7, with TRBD2 as a possible D gene (6 bases). This CDR3 region has 13 residues. Germline V CDR1 and CDR2: SGDLS, YYNGEE. V was shortened by 10 bases and J by 0 bases, with 14 bases between the two germline ends. This chain's CDR3 is CASGGRSSYEQYF. CDR3 DNA: TGTGCCTCCGGGGGACGCAGCTCCTACGAGCAGTACTTC.

The J gene is TRBJ2-3, the V gene TRBV20-1; 7 positions match TRBD1. V dropped 5 bases and J dropped 9; count of bases not matched to a gene: 5. Germline CDR1 DFQATT, CDR2 SNEGSKA (reference sequence). The CDR3 loop spans 11 amino acids. CDR3 in DNA: TGCAGTGCTGACAGGGAAGTCACGCAGTATTTT. Its protein product is CSADREVTQYF.

This clonotype was observed many times. The J gene is TRBJ1-5, the V gene TRBV7-9, with D maybe TRBD1 (6 bases). Germline lookup yields CDR1 SEHNR and CDR2 FQNEAQ (reference sequence). With 4 bases removed from V and 2 bases from J, the gap between germline ends came to 9 bases. The CDR3 loop spans 14 amino acids. The CDR3, as DNA: TGTGCCAGCAGCTCCTGGACAGGCAATCAGCCCCAGCATTTT. Amino acids: CASSSWTGNQPQHF.

Details on this clonotype: An end of the junction differs from the germline gene, which may be a read error. This chain connects TRBV7-6 to TRBJ1-5; 7 bases are shared with TRBD1. Germline assignment: CDR1 SGHVS and CDR2 FNYEAQ. The CDR3 extends over 14 amino acids. The CDR3 DNA reads TGTGCCAGCAGCTCATCTCTGGGGGGACAGCCCCAACATTTT. Its protein is CASSSSLGGQPQHF.

V usage is TRBV18 and J usage is TRBJ2-2, with unresolved D. Germline CDR1 and CDR2: KGHSH and LQKENI. Trimming removed 6 bases at V and 2 bases at J, with 10 bases between. The CDR3 sequence is 14 residues long. CDR3 nucleotides: TGTGCCAGCTCCCGAGAGGCTAACACCGGGGAGCTGTTTTTT. It codes for CASSREANTGELFF.

This clonotype was observed many times. CDR3 amino acids: CASSPGGRTGELFF. The CDR3, as DNA: TGTGCCAGCAGCCCCGGGGGCAGGACCGGGGAGCTGTTTTTT. The J gene is TRBJ2-2, the V gene TRBV5-6; D assignment may be TRBD1 or TRBD2 (6 bases each). V lost 4 bases to trimming and J lost 5 bases, with 12 bases between them. CDR3 size: 14 residues. Germline values: CDR1 SGHDT, CDR2 YYEEEE.

This clonotype was found a few times. The chain recombines TRBV6-5 with TRBJ1-6; unclear D gene. V was trimmed by 4 bases and J by 7 bases, leaving 11 bases between them. CDR1 MNHEY and CDR2 SVGAGI come from the germline V gene. This CDR3 region has 14 residues. CDR3 residues: CASSSQPLNSPLHF. The CDR3 nucleotides are TGTGCCAGCAGTTCCCAGCCCTTAAATTCACCCCTCCACTTT.

This clonotype came up many times. Written as DNA, the CDR3 is TGTGCCAGCAGCGAAACCTTGGACAGGGGGTTGACCGGGGAGCTGTTTTTT. Translation gives CASSETLDRGLTGELFF. The chain recombines TRBV13 with TRBJ2-2; 10 nucleotides match TRBD1. This CDR3 has 17 amino acids. Per germline, CDR1 PRHDT and CDR2 FYEKMQ (reference sequence). Losses at the gene ends were 5 bases for V and 5 bases for J; bases not matched to a gene: 11. Complete variable domain (other parts from reference TRBV13 and TRBJ2-2): AAGVIQSPRHLIKEKRETATLKCYPIPRHDTVYWYQQGPGQDPQFLISFYEKMQSDKGSIPDRFSAQQFSDYHSELNMSSLELGDSALYFCASSETLDRGLTGELFFGEGSRLTVL.

This clonotype was observed a handful of times. The chain combines TRBV20-1 with TRBJ1-3; perhaps TRBD1 as D (5 bases). From germline, CDR1 is DFQATT and CDR2 SNEGSKA (reference sequence). This CDR3 region has 16 residues. V was shortened by 3 bases and J by 4 bases, with 19 bases between the two germline ends. CDR3 coding DNA: TGCAGTGCTAGTCCAACCAGGGTATTAGCCGGAAACACCATATATTTT. It translates to CSASPTRVLAGNTIYF.

This clonotype appeared many times. V and J are TRBV5-1 and TRBJ2-6; a possible D gene is TRBD2 (5 bases). V was cut by 3 bases and J by 0 bases, with 7 bases left in between. Germline assignment: CDR1 SGHRS and CDR2 YFSETQ. The CDR3 runs to 15 residues. The chain's CDR3 is CASSSAVSGANVLTF. The CDR3 nucleotides read TGCGCCAGCAGCTCAGCGGTCTCTGGGGCCAACGTCCTGACTTTC.

There are many counts of this clonotype. The rearrangement uses TRBV6-2 or TRBV6-3 and TRBJ1-1, with a tentative D call TRBD1 (6 bases). V dropped 10 bases and J dropped 3 bases, with 18 bases sitting between them. This CDR3 contains 14 residues. Germline CDR1 MNHEY, CDR2 SVGEGT. CDR3 in DNA: TGTGCCACCCCCCGACAGGTTAGACACACTGAAGCTTTCTTT. Translated, it gives CATPRQVRHTEAFF.

There are many counts of this clonotype. This rearrangement joins TRBV4-3 to TRBJ2-6, with D possibly matching TRBD2 (6 bases). The CDR3 sequence is 17 residues long. The V end lost 2 bases, the J end lost 2 bases, and 13 bases lay between the germline ends. Germline loops: CDR1 LGHNA, CDR2 YSLEER. The CDR3 is CASSQRTGGTGANVLTF. Here the CDR3 DNA reads TGCGCCAGCAGCCAACGCACGGGCGGGACTGGGGCCAACGTCCTGACTTTC.

This clonotype turned up a few times. The chain carries TRBV7-6 and TRBJ1-6; TRBD1 agrees at 8 bases. Trimming cost V 5 bases and J 11 bases; bases outside gene matches: 8. The CDR3 runs to 14 residues. Looked up from germline, CDR1 is SGHVS and CDR2 is FNYEAQ. The CDR3 reads CASSATRQGPPLHF. The CDR3 bases are TGTGCCAGCAGCGCTACCCGACAGGGGCCACCCCTCCACTTT.

Only a few counts were recorded for this clonotype. V and J are TRBV11-2 and TRBJ2-5, with TRBD2 matching over 8 bases. The CDR3 spans 15 residues. The junction had 9 bases not matched to a gene; V was cut back by 5 bases and J by 4 bases. Germline V gives CDR1 SGHAT, CDR2 FQNNGV. CDR3 residues: CASSVQRGPRETQYF. CDR3 DNA: TGTGCCAGCAGCGTCCAGCGGGGGCCGCGAGAGACCCAGTACTTC.

A few counts support this clonotype. The V and J genes are TRBV12-3 or TRBV12-4 and TRBJ2-2; D unresolved. The CDR3 covers 15 residues. Trimming removed 6 bases at V and 4 bases at J, with 15 bases between. In DNA form, the CDR3 reads TGTGCCAGCAGAACTCCTAATGTGGGCACCGGGGAGCTGTTTTTT. Residues: CASRTPNVGTGELFF.

The chain is built from TRBV13 and TRBJ1-2; no clear D. The CDR3 is made up of 13 amino acids. The germline V and J ends were trimmed by 0 bases and 6 bases, with 8 bases remaining between them. Germline values: CDR1 PRHDT, CDR2 FYEKMQ (reference sequence). CDR3 sequence reads: CASSLGSLDGYTF. DNA of the CDR3: TGTGCCAGCAGCTTAGGGAGTCTTGATGGCTACACCTTC.

The table lists this clonotype with many counts. J is TRBJ1-1 and V is TRBV2; D uncertain. V was pared by 8 bases and J by 2 bases, with 12 bases between. CDR3 length equals 13 residues. CDR1 is SNHLY, CDR2 FYNNEI, per germline. The chain's CDR3 is CASGKRENTEAFF. The DNA of the CDR3 is TGTGCCAGCGGAAAACGAGAAAACACTGAAGCTTTCTTT.

The chain combines TRBV7-2 with TRBJ1-3; D may be TRBD1 (5 bases). Germline CDR1 reads SGHTA; CDR2 reads FQGNSA. Trimming left V 1 base short and J 0 bases short, with 7 bases between. The CDR3 spans 15 residues. As DNA, the CDR3 is TGTGCCAGCAGCTTAGAGCAGGGCTCTGGAAACACCATATATTTT. Protein product: CASSLEQGSGNTIYF.

This clonotype was counted at least ten times. The rearrangement uses TRBV7-9 and TRBJ2-3; 8 bases align to TRBD2. CDR1 is SEHNR, CDR2 FQNEAQ, per germline (reference sequence). This CDR3 has 15 amino acids. With 2 bases clipped from V and 4 bases from J, the junction kept 5 bases outside the gene matches. The DNA of the CDR3 is TGTGCCAGCAGCTTATATAGCGGGGACGCAGATACGCAGTATTTT. Translation gives CASSLYSGDADTQYF.

With respect to this clonotype: With a much larger clone just one base away, this may be a read error. The genes are TRBV19 and TRBJ1-6; TRBD1 might be the D (6 bases). The CDR3 totals 13 residues. The germline gives CDR1 LNHDA, CDR2 SQIVND (reference sequence). The DNA of the CDR3 is TGTGTCAGTAGGGACAAGGCGGGCTCACCCCTCCACTTT. Encoded protein: CVSRDKAGSPLHF.

The J gene is TRBJ2-7, the V gene TRBV10-3; no clear D gene. CDR3 size: 12 residues. Germline lookup yields CDR1 ENHRY and CDR2 SYGVKD. V lost 6 bases, J lost 6 bases, and 12 bases lay in between. CDR3 nucleotides: TGTGCCATCAGCGGTGGAGTTTTCGAGCAGTACTTC. Its protein product is CAISGGVFEQYF.

This clonotype was detected only a few times. The J gene is TRBJ2-5, the V gene TRBV12-3 or TRBV12-4; D is uncertain. The CDR3 consists of 14 residues. The V end was cut by 6 bases, the J end by 3 bases, with 14 bases between. As DNA, the CDR3 is TGTGCCAGCAGCCCGGCGCAAGGTGAAGAGACCCAGTACTTC. Translated, it gives CASSPAQGEETQYF.